The clone carrying this TCR beta chain was counted many times. This record belongs to a study of T cells in Graves' hyperthyroidism and ophthalmopathy. The TCR beta CDR3 regions underwent amplification using RNA transcripts as the source. With the HTBI primer set, the TCR CDR3 went through a first round of RT-PCR. TCRdb redid the calling of the multiplex PCR reads with MiXCR, one entry per CDR3 protein. The sample has about 720,000 distinct CDR3 sequences; roughly a sixth are singletons. Blood was drawn at first hyperthyroidism diagnosis, before any ophthalmopathy symptoms. The sequence derives from a woman aged 50 to 60 with Graves' hyperthyroidism that later progressed to Graves' ophthalmopathy. The sample taken for sequencing was blood.

The CDR3 DNA follows: TGTGCCAGCTCACCACCGCATTACAATGAGCAGTTCTTC. It yields the protein CASSPPHYNEQFF. The chain employs TRBV18 and TRBJ2-1; D not resolved. The CDR3 spans 13 residues. Germline CDR1 reads KGHSH; CDR2 reads LQKENI. V gave up 0 bases and J gave up 4 bases, with 4 bases separating them.